The entry below describes one T cell receptor beta chain. Its antigen is unknown. Its ends do not fully match the called genes, so a read error is possible. Germline V gene data show CDR1 as LGHNA and CDR2 as YNFKEQ. This CDR3 contains 16 residues. This sample was taken from a study of yellow fever vaccine responses in identical twins. Study observations and caveats: Reportedly, the T cell response mounted by twins to vaccine seemed partly convergent, partly personalized.

Via MiXCR, TCRdb re-called the RT-PCR reads, giving one row per CDR3 protein. The sample lists some 14,000 distinct CDR3 sequences; less than 85% were seen once. The clonotype was recovered from a woman in her late teens or twenties who received the yellow fever vaccine. The source was T cells from blood (PBMCs), unsorted or a sorted subset (not recorded which), collected before or after yellow fever vaccination (not recorded which). This chain connects TRBV4-2 to TRBJ1-2; D is undetermined. This CDR3 is CASSQVFTVLNYGYTF. CDR3 DNA: TGCGCCAGCAGCCAAGTATTCACAGTGCTTAACTATGGCTACACCTTC.